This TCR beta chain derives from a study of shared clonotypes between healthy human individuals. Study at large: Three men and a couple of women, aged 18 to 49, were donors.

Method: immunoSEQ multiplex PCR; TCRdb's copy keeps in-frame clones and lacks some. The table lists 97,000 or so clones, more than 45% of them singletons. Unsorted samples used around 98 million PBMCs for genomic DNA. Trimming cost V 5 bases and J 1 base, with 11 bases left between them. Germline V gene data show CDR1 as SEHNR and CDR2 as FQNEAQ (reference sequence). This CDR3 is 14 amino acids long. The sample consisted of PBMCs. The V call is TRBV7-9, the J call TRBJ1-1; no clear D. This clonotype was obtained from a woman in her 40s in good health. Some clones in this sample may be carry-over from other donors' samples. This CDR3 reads CASSLNRWNTEAFF. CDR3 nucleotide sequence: TGTGCCAGCAGCCTTAACCGGTGGAACACTGAAGCTTTCTTT.